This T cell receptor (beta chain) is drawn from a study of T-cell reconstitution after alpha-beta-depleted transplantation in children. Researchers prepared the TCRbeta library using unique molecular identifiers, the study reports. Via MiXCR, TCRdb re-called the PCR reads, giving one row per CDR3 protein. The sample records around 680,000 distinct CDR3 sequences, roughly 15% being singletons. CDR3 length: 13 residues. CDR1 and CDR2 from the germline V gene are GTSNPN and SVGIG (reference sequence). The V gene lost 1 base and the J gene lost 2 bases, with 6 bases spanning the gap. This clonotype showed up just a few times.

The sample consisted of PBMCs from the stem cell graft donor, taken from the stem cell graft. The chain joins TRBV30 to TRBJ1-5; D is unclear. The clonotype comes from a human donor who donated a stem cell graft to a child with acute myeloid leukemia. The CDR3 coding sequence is TGTGCCTGGAGTGGCACAGGCAATCAGCCCCAGCATTTT. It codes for CAWSGTGNQPQHF.